These 30 T cell receptor beta chains came from one sample sequenced in a study of human T cells and chemical hapten exposure. TCRdb reanalysed the RACE reads using MiXCR and keeps one entry per CDR3 protein. Of around 80,000 distinct CDR3 sequences detected, 6.5% to 8% appear once; the ten largest clones hold 1% to 1.5%. The time point: patch test 2, 6 weeks after DPC sensitization. Treatment in this sample: therapeutic diphenylcyclopropenone sensitization with weekly scalp DPC. The sequencing used whole blood, collected in connection with sensitization to the hapten diphenylcyclopropenone (DPC). These receptors originate from a woman in her twenties or thirties with alopecia areata. Some clones in this sample may be carry-over from other donors' samples.

At least ten counts were recorded for this clonotype. V gene TRBV20-1 combines with J gene TRBJ2-7, with TRBD1 identical over 12 bases. V dropped 6 bases and J dropped 6; count of bases not matched to a gene: 18. This CDR3 is 17 amino acids long. Germline V CDR1 and CDR2: DFQATT, SNEGSKA (reference sequence). The CDR3 DNA reads as TGCAGTGCCCTCTCATACGCAACCGGGACAGGGGGCACCGAGCAGTACTTC. This codes for CSALSYATGTGGTEQYF.

This clonotype was seen only a few times. The chain links TRBV12-3 or TRBV12-4 to TRBJ1-1; weak D call: TRBD1 (6 bases). The CDR3 runs to 13 residues. V shed 7 bases and J shed 6 bases, with 15 bases lying between them. The CDR3 DNA reads TGTGCCAGCATAGACCGGGGGCTGGCTGAAGCTTTCTTT. This codes for CASIDRGLAEAFF.

This clonotype was observed many times. The rearrangement links TRBV6-1 to TRBJ2-5; 10 bases agree with TRBD1. Germline lookup yields CDR1 MNHNS and CDR2 SASEGT. V gave up 6 bases and J gave up 7 bases; unmatched junction bases: 8. The CDR3 totals 14 residues. CDR3 bases: TGTGCCAGCAGGCCCGACAGGGGGCAGGGGACCCAGTACTTC. Protein product: CASRPDRGQGTQYF.

This clonotype has at least ten counts. J is TRBJ2-7 and V is TRBV3-1; a weak D match, TRBD2 (7 bases). This CDR3 spans 14 amino acids. Germline CDR1 reads LGHDT; CDR2 reads YNNKEL (reference sequence). The V end was cut by 0 bases, the J end by 7 bases, with 13 bases between. The chain's CDR3 is CASSQDGGRGEQYF. For the CDR3, the DNA is TGTGCCAGCAGCCAAGATGGGGGGCGGGGGGAGCAGTACTTC.

This clonotype was detected ten times or more. This chain joins TRBV20-1 and TRBJ1-3; D not resolved. Germline V gives CDR1 DFQATT, CDR2 SNEGSKA (reference sequence). The V gene lost 0 bases and the J gene lost 0 bases, with 9 bases spanning the gap. The CDR3 runs 15 residues. The CDR3: CSARDGRSSGNTIYF. The CDR3 DNA follows: TGCAGTGCTAGAGATGGGAGGTCCTCTGGAAACACCATATATTTT.

This clonotype was detected ten times or more. The chain's CDR3 is CASSAYPRGLETQYF. Written as DNA, the CDR3 is TGTGCCAGCAGTGCCTACCCCAGGGGGCTGGAGACCCAGTACTTC. This chain connects TRBV12-3 or TRBV12-4 to TRBJ2-5; 8 positions match TRBD1. Trimming took 5 bases from V and 5 from J; bases not matched to a gene: 10. The CDR3 has 15 residues.

This clonotype was seen at least ten times. The CDR3 nucleotides are TGCAGCGTGCAGGGGATCTACGAGCAGTACTTC. Protein sequence: CSVQGIYEQYF. The genes are TRBV29-1 and TRBJ2-7; D perhaps matches TRBD1 (6 bases). From germline, CDR1 is SQVTM and CDR2 ANQGSEA. The V gene lost 6 bases and the J gene lost 3 bases, with 9 bases spanning the gap. The CDR3 contains 11 residues.

This clonotype was found many times. The chain recombines TRBV6-2 or TRBV6-3 with TRBJ1-2; D uncertain. Germline V gives CDR1 MNHEY, CDR2 SVGEGT. The CDR3 is made up of 14 amino acids. The germline V and J ends were trimmed by 6 bases and 4 bases, with 15 bases remaining between them. The CDR3 loop is CASRITGGSYGYTF. The CDR3, as DNA: TGTGCCAGCAGAATCACCGGAGGATCCTATGGCTACACCTTC.

This clonotype was counted ten times or more. The rearrangement joins TRBV15 to TRBJ1-3, with a possible D match to TRBD1 (5 bases). The CDR3 runs 14 residues. The V and J ends lost 3 bases and 0 bases respectively, with 6 bases between them. Germline-derived CDR1 and CDR2 are LNHNV and YYDKDF (reference sequence). The CDR3, as DNA: TGTGCCACCAGCAGTGGGGGCTCTGGAAACACCATATATTTT. Protein sequence: CATSSGGSGNTIYF.

This clonotype was detected ten times or more. CDR3 DNA: TGTGCCAGCAGCTCTGAAGCTCTGGAAGAGACCCAGTACTTC. This gives the protein CASSSEALEETQYF. The J gene is TRBJ2-5, the V gene TRBV11-2; D call uncertain. Germline V CDR1 and CDR2: SGHAT, FQNNGV. The CDR3 is 14 amino acids. The V end lost 4 bases, the J end lost 3 bases, and 12 bases lay between the germline ends.

Remarks on this clonotype: The junction departs from the called germline gene at one end, perhaps through a read error. This chain joins TRBV12-3 or TRBV12-4 and TRBJ1-2; 7 bases align to TRBD1. This CDR3 comprises 16 residues. CDR3 DNA sequence: TGTGCCAGCAGTGAAACCGACAGGGTGCAGTCCTATGGCTACAACTTC. This codes for CASSETDRVQSYGYNF.

The chain is built from TRBV7-2 and TRBJ2-3; D remains unclear. The CDR3 covers 18 residues. CDR1 and CDR2 from the germline V gene are SGHTA and FQGNSA. V lost 0 bases and J lost 0, with 16 bases in between. The CDR3 coding sequence is TGTGCCAGCAGCTTAGCGGTGCCTAGAGCTGCTAGCACAGATACGCAGTATTTT. As protein: CASSLAVPRAASTDTQYF.

This clonotype has just a few counts. The V call is TRBV2, the J call TRBJ2-3; D is possibly TRBD1 (7 bases). Looked up from germline, CDR1 is SNHLY and CDR2 is FYNNEI. Trimming took off 7 bases at V and 3 bases at J, with 14 bases between the two ends. This CDR3 comprises 14 residues. The CDR3 region has the DNA TGTGCCAGCATAGAACAGGGGAGGACAGATACGCAGTATTTT. This encodes CASIEQGRTDTQYF.

There are a few counts of this clonotype. This chain joins TRBV7-9 and TRBJ1-1; D ambiguous. This CDR3 spans 12 amino acids. Per germline, CDR1 SEHNR and CDR2 FQNEAQ (reference sequence). V lost 2 bases and J lost 8, with 9 bases in between. CDR3 sequence: CASSLYPVEAFF. The CDR3 bases are TGTGCCAGCAGCTTATATCCTGTGGAAGCTTTCTTT.

The J gene is TRBJ1-1, the V gene TRBV7-9, with D uncertain. Germline CDR1 and CDR2: SEHNR and FQNEAQ (reference sequence). The length of the CDR3 is 14 residues. V lost 0 bases to trimming and J lost 4 bases, with 9 bases between them. The CDR3 spells CASSLALGFTEAFF. CDR3 DNA sequence: TGTGCCAGCAGCTTAGCGCTGGGGTTCACTGAAGCTTTCTTT.

This clonotype was observed a few times. The V call is TRBV2, the J call TRBJ1-4, with a tentative D call TRBD1 (5 bases). Trimming shortened V by 3 bases and J by 0 bases, and 17 bases separated the two germline ends. CDR3 length: 18 amino acids. The germline gives CDR1 SNHLY, CDR2 FYNNEI. The CDR3 nucleotides are TGTGCCAGCAGTGACCGGACCCTCGGGGGGGCAACTAATGAAAAACTGTTTTTT. Translated, it gives CASSDRTLGGATNEKLFF.

This clonotype has at least ten counts. The chain recombines TRBV20-1 with TRBJ1-1, with TRBD1 as a possible D gene (5 bases). This CDR3 is 15 amino acids long. The germline V gene has CDR1 DFQATT and CDR2 SNEGSKA (reference sequence). Between the trimmed V and J ends, which lost 2 bases and 3 bases, there was a span of 16 bases. The CDR3: CSARNPEQADTEAFF. The CDR3 DNA reads TGCAGTGCTAGAAATCCCGAACAGGCGGACACTGAAGCTTTCTTT.

This clonotype was counted between two and nine times. The junction departs from the called germline gene at one end, perhaps through a read error. The chain recombines TRBV12-5 with TRBJ1-2, with 7 bases that match TRBD1. This CDR3 has 14 amino acids. The germline CDR1 and CDR2 sequences are LGHNT and FRNRAP. The CDR3 sequence is CASGLDLGTVWLHF. In DNA, the CDR3 is TGTGCTAGTGGTTTGGACCTTGGGACAGTATGGCTACACTTC. Filled out from reference TRBV12-5 and TRBJ1-2, the complete variable domain reads DARVTQTPRHKVTEMGQEVTMRCQPILGHNTVFWYRQTMMQGLELLAYFRNRAPLDDSGMPKDRFSAEMPDATLATLKIQPSEPRDSAVYFCASGLDLGTVWLHFGSGTRLTVV.

This clonotype turned up a few times. CDR3 region: CASSDRRGYYEQYF. In DNA, the CDR3 is TGTGCCAGCAGTGATCGCAGGGGGTACTACGAGCAGTACTTC. This chain links TRBV25-1 with TRBJ2-7; 7 positions agree with TRBD1. The CDR3 is 14 residues long. With V trimmed by 3 bases and J by 3 bases, 5 bases remained unmatched. The germline gives CDR1 MGHDK, CDR2 SYGVNS.

The sample holds a few counts of this clonotype. The chain is built from TRBV7-9 and TRBJ2-6; unclear D gene. Between the trimmed V and J ends, which lost 8 bases and 4 bases, there was a span of 9 bases. The germline V gene encodes CDR1 SEHNR and CDR2 FQNEAQ (reference sequence). The CDR3 length is 13 residues. In nucleotides, the CDR3 is TGTGCCAGCCGCGCTTCGGGGGCCAACGTCCTGACTTTC. This sequence encodes CASRASGANVLTF.

There are many counts of this clonotype. This rearrangement joins TRBV6-1 to TRBJ2-3; no firm D call. Germline assignment: CDR1 MNHNS and CDR2 SASEGT. The CDR3 is 12 amino acids. V lost 7 bases, J lost 2 bases, and 7 bases lay in between. The CDR3 nucleotides read TGTGCCAGCAAGAAGGACACAGATACGCAGTATTTT. Its translation: CASKKDTDTQYF.

The table lists this clonotype with a few counts. The rearrangement joins TRBV6-5 to TRBJ2-5; no clear D. CDR3 length equals 14 residues. V was clipped by 0 bases and J by 2 bases, with 7 bases between them. Germline V gives CDR1 MNHEY, CDR2 SVGAGI. In DNA, the CDR3 is TGTGCCAGCAGTTACTCGATGGGGCAAGAGACCCAGTACTTC. Encoded protein: CASSYSMGQETQYF.

The V call is TRBV5-1, the J call TRBJ1-2; D uncertain. This CDR3 contains 13 residues. Germline V gene data show CDR1 as SGHRS and CDR2 as YFSETQ. Trimming took 0 bases from V and 8 from J, leaving 11 bases between them. CDR3 sequence: CASSLGFLEGYTF. The CDR3 coding sequence is TGCGCCAGCAGCTTGGGCTTCCTGGAAGGCTACACCTTC.

This clonotype showed up many times. CDR3 loop: CASSLGGAGSTGELFF. CDR3 sequence (DNA): TGTGCCAGCAGCCTCGGGGGAGCAGGGTCCACCGGGGAGCTGTTTTTT. The chain uses TRBV3-1 and TRBJ2-2; a possible D gene is TRBD2 (6 bases). Trimming took off 4 bases at V and 4 bases at J, with 16 bases between the two ends. CDR1 is LGHDT and CDR2 is YNNKEL in the germline V gene (reference sequence). The CDR3 loop spans 16 amino acids.

This clonotype was recorded at least ten times. The chain carries TRBV7-8 and TRBJ2-7; 7 positions match TRBD2. The V gene's germline CDR1 is SGHVS and CDR2 FQNEAQ. The CDR3 runs to 13 residues. V lost 5 bases to trimming and J lost 5 bases; unmatched junction nucleotides: 6. DNA of the CDR3: TGTGCCAGCAGCCCGGGGGGATTGCACGAGCAGTACTTC. Translation gives CASSPGGLHEQYF.

The J gene is TRBJ2-3, the V gene TRBV12-3 or TRBV12-4; 12 bases align to TRBD2. The CDR3 spans 17 residues. The ends lost 6 bases at V and 6 bases at J; junction bases unmatched: 13. The CDR3 DNA follows: TGTGCCAGCAGCCAACGGGCTAGCGGGGGGGCTTCGGATACGCAGTATTTT. It encodes CASSQRASGGASDTQYF.

This clonotype was recorded at least ten times. The CDR3 protein is CSARPLGSGANVLTF. CDR3 DNA sequence: TGCAGTGCTAGGCCTTTGGGGTCCGGGGCCAACGTCCTGACTTTC. The J gene is TRBJ2-6, the V gene TRBV20-1; D is uncertain. Between the trimmed V and J ends, which lost 3 bases and 4 bases, there was a span of 13 bases. Germline CDR1 is DFQATT and CDR2 is SNEGSKA (reference sequence). This CDR3 is built from 15 residues.

This clonotype has a handful of counts. The chain joins TRBV12-3 or TRBV12-4 to TRBJ2-1; D is uncertain. V gave up 3 bases and J gave up 3 bases, with 15 bases separating them. The CDR3 extends over 16 amino acids. The CDR3 is CASSFGTPGLYNEQFF. The CDR3 DNA sequence: TGTGCCAGCAGTTTTGGTACTCCCGGCCTCTACAATGAGCAGTTCTTC.

The J gene is TRBJ1-1, the V gene TRBV20-1; the D is unclear. The V gene's germline CDR1 is DFQATT and CDR2 SNEGSKA (reference sequence). Trimming shortened V by 5 bases and J by 3 bases, and 13 bases separated the two germline ends. The CDR3 has 13 amino acids. The CDR3 DNA follows: TGCAGTGCTCGGCCAGGTTGGGACACTGAAGCTTTCTTT. The encoded protein is CSARPGWDTEAFF.

This clonotype has a count of ten or more. V is TRBV20-1 and J is TRBJ2-1; D uncertain. Germline loops: CDR1 DFQATT, CDR2 SNEGSKA (reference sequence). V dropped 5 bases and J dropped 4 bases, with 18 bases sitting between them. CDR3 length equals 15 residues. Written as DNA, the CDR3 is TGCAGTGCTCACATTTTGAGCGAAAGATACAATGAGCAGTTCTTC. It translates to CSAHILSERYNEQFF.